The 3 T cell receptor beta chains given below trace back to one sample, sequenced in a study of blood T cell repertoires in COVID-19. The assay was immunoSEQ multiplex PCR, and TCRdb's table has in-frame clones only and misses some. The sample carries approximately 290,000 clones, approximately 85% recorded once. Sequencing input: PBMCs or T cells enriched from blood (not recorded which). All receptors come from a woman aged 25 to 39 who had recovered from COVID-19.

The CDR3 coding sequence is TGTGCCAGCAGCGACTTTCGACAGGGCTATGGCTACACCTTC. Protein sequence: CASSDFRQGYGYTF. V gene TRBV7-9 combines with J gene TRBJ1-2; 7 bases align to TRBD1. V lost 5 bases and J lost 4; bases outside the gene matches: 7. The V gene's germline CDR1 is SEHNR and CDR2 FQNEAQ (reference sequence). This CDR3 is built from 14 residues.

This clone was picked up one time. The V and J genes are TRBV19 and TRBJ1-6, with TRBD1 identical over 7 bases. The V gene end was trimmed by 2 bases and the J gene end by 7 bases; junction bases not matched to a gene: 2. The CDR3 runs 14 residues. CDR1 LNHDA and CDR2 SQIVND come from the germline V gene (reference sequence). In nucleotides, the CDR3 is TGTGCCAGTAGTATACAGGGGGAGAATTCACCCCTCCACTTT. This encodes CASSIQGENSPLHF.

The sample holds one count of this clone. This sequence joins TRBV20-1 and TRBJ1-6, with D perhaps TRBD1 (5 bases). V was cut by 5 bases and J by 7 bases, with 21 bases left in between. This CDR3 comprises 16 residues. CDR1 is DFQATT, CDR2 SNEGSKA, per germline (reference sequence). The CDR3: CSAGATAQGWNSPLHF. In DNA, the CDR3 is TGCAGTGCTGGTGCTACTGCCCAGGGTTGGAATTCACCCCTCCACTTT.